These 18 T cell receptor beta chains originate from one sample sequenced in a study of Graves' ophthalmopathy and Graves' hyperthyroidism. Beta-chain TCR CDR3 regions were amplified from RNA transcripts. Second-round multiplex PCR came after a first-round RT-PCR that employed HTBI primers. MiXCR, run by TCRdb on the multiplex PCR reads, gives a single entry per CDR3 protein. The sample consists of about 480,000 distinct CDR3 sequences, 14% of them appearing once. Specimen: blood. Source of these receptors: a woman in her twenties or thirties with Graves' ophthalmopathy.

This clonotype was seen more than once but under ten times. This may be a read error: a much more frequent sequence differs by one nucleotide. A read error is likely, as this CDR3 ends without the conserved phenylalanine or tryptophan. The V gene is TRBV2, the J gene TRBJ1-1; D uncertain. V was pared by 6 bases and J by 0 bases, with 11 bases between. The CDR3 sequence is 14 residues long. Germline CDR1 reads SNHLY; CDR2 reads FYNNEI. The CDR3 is CASRIRALNTEAFL. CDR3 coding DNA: TGTGCCAGCAGAATTAGGGCTTTGAACACTGAAGCTTTCCTT.

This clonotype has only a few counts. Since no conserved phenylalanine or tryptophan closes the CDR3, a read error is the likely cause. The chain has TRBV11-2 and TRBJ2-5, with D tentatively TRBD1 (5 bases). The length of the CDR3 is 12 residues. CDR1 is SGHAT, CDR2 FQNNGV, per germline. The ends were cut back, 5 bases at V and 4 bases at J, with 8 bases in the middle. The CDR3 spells CASSGAVETQYL. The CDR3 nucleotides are TGTGCCAGCAGCGGGGCCGTAGAGACCCAGTACCTC.

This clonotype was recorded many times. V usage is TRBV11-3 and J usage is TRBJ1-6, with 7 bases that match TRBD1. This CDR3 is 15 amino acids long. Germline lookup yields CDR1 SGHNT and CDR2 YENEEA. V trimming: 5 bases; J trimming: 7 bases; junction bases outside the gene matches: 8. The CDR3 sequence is CASSEIGTANSPLHF. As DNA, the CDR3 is TGTGCCAGCAGCGAAATCGGGACAGCCAATTCACCCCTCCACTTT.

The CDR3 spells CASSEGQGTLQETQYF. As DNA, the CDR3 is TGTGCCAGCAGTGAGGGGCAGGGGACCCTCCAAGAGACCCAGTACTTC. This chain joins TRBV12-3 or TRBV12-4 and TRBJ2-5, with a possible D match to TRBD1 (6 bases). The ends were cut back, 5 bases at V and 1 base at J, with 17 bases in the middle. The CDR3 is made up of 16 amino acids.

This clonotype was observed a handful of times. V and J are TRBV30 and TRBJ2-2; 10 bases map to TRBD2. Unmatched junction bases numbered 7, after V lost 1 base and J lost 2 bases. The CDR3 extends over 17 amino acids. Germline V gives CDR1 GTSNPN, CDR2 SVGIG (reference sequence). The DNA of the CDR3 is TGTGCCTGGAGTGGAAGCAGCGGGAGGGCAAACACCGGGGAGCTGTTTTTT. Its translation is CAWSGSSGRANTGELFF. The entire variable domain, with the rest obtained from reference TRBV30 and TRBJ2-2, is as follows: SQTIHQWPATLVQPVGSPLSLECTVEGTSNPNLYWYRQAAGRGLQLLFYSVGIGQISSEVPQNLSASRPQDRQFILSSKKLLLSDSGFYLCAWSGSSGRANTGELFFGEGSRLTVL.

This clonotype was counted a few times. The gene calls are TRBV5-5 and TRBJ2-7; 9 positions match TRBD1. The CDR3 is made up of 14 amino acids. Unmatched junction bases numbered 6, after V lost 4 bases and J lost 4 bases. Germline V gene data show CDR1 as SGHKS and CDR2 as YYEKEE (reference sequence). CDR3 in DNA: TGTGCCAGCAGCGGGGGACAGGGATATTACGAGCAGTACTTC. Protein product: CASSGGQGYYEQYF.

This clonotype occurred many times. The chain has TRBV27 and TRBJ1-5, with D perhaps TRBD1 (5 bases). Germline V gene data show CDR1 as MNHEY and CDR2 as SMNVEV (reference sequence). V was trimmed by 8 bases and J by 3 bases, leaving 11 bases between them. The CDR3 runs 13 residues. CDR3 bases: TGTGCCAGCCGTAGGGGAAACAATCAGCCCCAGCATTTT. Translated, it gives CASRRGNNQPQHF.

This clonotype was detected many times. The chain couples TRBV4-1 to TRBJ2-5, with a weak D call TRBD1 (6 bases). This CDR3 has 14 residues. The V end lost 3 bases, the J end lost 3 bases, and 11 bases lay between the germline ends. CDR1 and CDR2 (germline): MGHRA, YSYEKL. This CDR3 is CASSQQDSEETQYF. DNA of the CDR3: TGCGCCAGCAGCCAGCAGGACAGCGAAGAGACCCAGTACTTC.

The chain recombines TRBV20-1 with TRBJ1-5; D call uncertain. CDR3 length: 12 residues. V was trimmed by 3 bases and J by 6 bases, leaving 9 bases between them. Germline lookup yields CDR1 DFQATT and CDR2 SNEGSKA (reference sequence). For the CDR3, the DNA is TGCAGTGCTAGCCAGGCGGGTCAGCCCCAGCATTTT. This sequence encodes CSASQAGQPQHF.

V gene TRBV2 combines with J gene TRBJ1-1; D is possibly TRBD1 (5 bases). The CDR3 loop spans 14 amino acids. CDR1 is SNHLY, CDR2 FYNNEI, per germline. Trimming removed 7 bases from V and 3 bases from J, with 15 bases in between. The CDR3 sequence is CASTGGIGDTEAFF. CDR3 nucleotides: TGTGCCAGCACTGGGGGGATAGGGGACACTGAAGCTTTCTTT.

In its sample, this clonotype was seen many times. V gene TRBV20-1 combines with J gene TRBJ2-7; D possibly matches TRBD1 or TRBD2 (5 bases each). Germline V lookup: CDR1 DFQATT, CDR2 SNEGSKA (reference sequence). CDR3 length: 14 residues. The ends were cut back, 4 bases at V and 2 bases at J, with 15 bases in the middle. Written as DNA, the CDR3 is TGCAGTGCTAAACGCCACGGGGCAGCCTACGAGCAGTACTTC. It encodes CSAKRHGAAYEQYF.

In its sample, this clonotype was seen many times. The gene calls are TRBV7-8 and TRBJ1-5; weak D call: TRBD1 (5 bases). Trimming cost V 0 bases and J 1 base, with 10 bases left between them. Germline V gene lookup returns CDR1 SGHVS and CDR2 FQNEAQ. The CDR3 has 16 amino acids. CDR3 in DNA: TGTGCCAGCAGCTTAGCGGGGCGCTCGAGCAATCAGCCCCAGCATTTT. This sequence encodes CASSLAGRSSNQPQHF.

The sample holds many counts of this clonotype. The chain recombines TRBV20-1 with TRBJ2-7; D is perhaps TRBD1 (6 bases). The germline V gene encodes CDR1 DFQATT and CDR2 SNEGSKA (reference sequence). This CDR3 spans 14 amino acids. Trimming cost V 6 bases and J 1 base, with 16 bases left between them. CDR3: CSARRQEPSYEQYF. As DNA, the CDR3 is TGCAGTGCCAGAAGACAGGAGCCATCCTACGAGCAGTACTTC.

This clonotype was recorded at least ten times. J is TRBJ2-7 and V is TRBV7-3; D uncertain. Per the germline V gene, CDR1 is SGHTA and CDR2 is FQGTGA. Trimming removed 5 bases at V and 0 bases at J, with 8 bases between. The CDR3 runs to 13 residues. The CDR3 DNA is TGTGCCAGCAGCCTCGACGGCTCCTACGAGCAGTACTTC. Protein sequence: CASSLDGSYEQYF.

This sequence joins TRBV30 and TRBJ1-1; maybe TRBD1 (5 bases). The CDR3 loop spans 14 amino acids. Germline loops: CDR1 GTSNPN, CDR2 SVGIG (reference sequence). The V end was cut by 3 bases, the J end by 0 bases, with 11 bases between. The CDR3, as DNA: TGTGCCTGGAGGGGGGGAGGCATGAACACTGAAGCTTTCTTT. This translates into CAWRGGGMNTEAFF. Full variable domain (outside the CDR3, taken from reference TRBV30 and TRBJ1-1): SQTIHQWPATLVQPVGSPLSLECTVEGTSNPNLYWYRQAAGRGLQLLFYSVGIGQISSEVPQNLSASRPQDRQFILSSKKLLLSDSGFYLCAWRGGGMNTEAFFGQGTRLTVV.

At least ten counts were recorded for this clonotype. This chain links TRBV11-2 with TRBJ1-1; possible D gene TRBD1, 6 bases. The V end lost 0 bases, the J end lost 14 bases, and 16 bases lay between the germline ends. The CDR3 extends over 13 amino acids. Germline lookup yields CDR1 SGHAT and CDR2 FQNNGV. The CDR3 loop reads CASSLDPAGGLFF. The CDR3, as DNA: TGTGCCAGCAGCTTAGACCCAGCGGGGGGGCTCTTCTTT.

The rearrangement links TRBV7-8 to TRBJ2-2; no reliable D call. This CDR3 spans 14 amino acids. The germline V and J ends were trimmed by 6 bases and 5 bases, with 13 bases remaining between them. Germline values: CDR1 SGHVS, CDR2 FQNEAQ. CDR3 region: CASRESWRTGELFF. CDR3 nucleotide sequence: TGTGCCAGCAGGGAGAGCTGGCGGACCGGGGAGCTGTTTTTT.

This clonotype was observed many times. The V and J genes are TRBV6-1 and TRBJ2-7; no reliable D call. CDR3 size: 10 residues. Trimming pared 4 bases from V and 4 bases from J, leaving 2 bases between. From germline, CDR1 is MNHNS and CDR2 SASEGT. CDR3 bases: TGTGCCAGCAGTGCATACGAGCAGTACTTC. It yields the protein CASSAYEQYF.